This TCR beta chain was captured by sequencing in a study of T cell changes during pregnancy in multiple sclerosis. The V gene's germline CDR1 is MDHEN and CDR2 SYDVKM. CDR3 length: 15 amino acids. Trimming at V came to 3 bases and at J to 5 bases, leaving 9 bases not matched to a gene. Generated by immunoSEQ multiplex PCR, the TCRdb table keeps only in-frame clones and is missing some. The sample has tens of thousands of clones, 85% to 95% seen once. The sequence was collected from a female donor with multiple sclerosis, enrolled in a pregnancy study. Here the sequenced sample was CD4+ T cells from peripheral blood mononuclear cells, taken in the first trimester of pregnancy. The rearrangement uses TRBV28 and TRBJ1-2, with 7 bases identical to TRBD1. This CDR3 is CASSLGDSTKYGYTF. CDR3 sequence (DNA): TGTGCCAGCAGTTTGGGGGACAGCACAAAATATGGCTACACCTTC.